This paragraph reports one T cell receptor (beta chain). Its target is not known. It was RNA transcripts that yielded the amplified TCR beta CDR3 regions. The study used the HTBI primer set for a first-round RT-PCR of the TCR CDR3. TCRdb analysed the multiplex PCR reads with MiXCR anew, one entry per CDR3 protein. The data show hundreds of thousands of distinct CDR3 sequences, 35% to 45% seen once. The CDR3 sequence is 12 residues long. Trimming took 5 bases from V and 5 from J, leaving 9 bases between them. These data belong to a study of T cells in Graves' hyperthyroidism and ophthalmopathy. Points from the study as a whole: Among thyroid clonotypes expanded above 0.001, most also appeared in blood.

Researchers defined stable Graves' hyperthyroidism as no ophthalmopathy progression within 18 months. Patients were excluded for uncontrolled infection, other autoimmune disease, pregnancy or lactation. Diagnosing involved the use of clinical symptoms, serum thyroxine and TRAb, thyroid ultrasound and orbital computed tomography. This TCR was sampled from a man younger than 35 with Graves' hyperthyroidism. Sequencing was performed on blood. The chain is built from TRBV12-3 or TRBV12-4 and TRBJ1-2; D is uncertain. CDR3 in amino acids: CASSHKLYGYTF. The CDR3 region has the DNA TGTGCCAGCAGTCACAAACTTTATGGCTACACCTTC.